Each of the 19 T cell receptor beta chains below was sequenced from the same sample in a study of cytomegalovirus exposure and HLA in healthy donors. Primers included in the PCR were 60 Vbeta and 13 Jbeta primers. The protocol was immunoSEQ multiplex PCR, while the TCRdb copy is restricted to in-frame clones and leaves out a portion. Here the sample spans approximately 89,000 clones, 81% being singletons. The specimen sequenced was PBMCs. The receptor source for this set is a human donor in good health.

The chain couples TRBV10-3 to TRBJ1-6, with D maybe TRBD1 (6 bases). CDR1 and CDR2 (germline): ENHRY, SYGVKD. Trimming pared 7 bases from V and 7 bases from J, leaving 11 bases between. The CDR3 is 13 amino acids. Here the CDR3 DNA reads TGTGCCATCACCCTGGACAGCAATTCACCCCTCCACTTT. Encoded protein: CAITLDSNSPLHF.

Of note for this clone: At one end the junction does not follow the germline gene, possibly because of a read error. The V call is TRBV6-6, the J call TRBJ1-4; a weak D match, TRBD1 (6 bases). The germline V gene has CDR1 MNHNY and CDR2 SVGAGI (reference sequence). There are 14 residues in the CDR3. The CDR3 here is CASRSTGLNEELFF. The CDR3 coding sequence is TGTGCCAGCAGATCTACAGGGTTAAATGAAGAACTGTTTTTT.

This chain uses TRBV27 with TRBJ1-6, with 9 bases aligning to TRBD1. The V segment lost 6 bases and the J segment 10 bases; nucleotides outside the gene matches: 10. Germline CDR1 and CDR2: MNHEY and SMNVEV (reference sequence). The CDR3 consists of 15 residues. The CDR3 DNA reads TGTGCCAGCAGCTGGTCCGGGACAGGGAGCTCACCCCTCCACTTT. Translated: CASSWSGTGSSPLHF.

The chain combines TRBV5-6 with TRBJ2-3; D might be TRBD2 (5 bases). Trimming shortened V by 3 bases and J by 5 bases, and 10 bases separated the two germline ends. Germline V gene lookup returns CDR1 SGHDT and CDR2 YYEEEE. CDR3 length: 13 amino acids. The CDR3 DNA sequence: TGTGCCAGCAGCTCCCCTGGAGGAGATACGCAGTATTTT. Its protein is CASSSPGGDTQYF.

The chain has TRBV6-5 and TRBJ2-1, with 8 bases fitting TRBD1. Germline values: CDR1 MNHEY, CDR2 SVGAGI. CDR3 size: 13 residues. V was clipped by 11 bases and J by 10 bases; unmatched bases: 13. CDR3 amino acids: CAVVGTGRNEQFF. The CDR3 bases are TGTGCCGTGGTAGGGACAGGCAGGAACGAGCAGTTCTTC.

The chain carries TRBV9 and TRBJ1-2; 7 positions match TRBD1. The CDR3 contains 16 residues. Germline V gives CDR1 SGDLS, CDR2 YYNGEE. Trimming removed 0 bases from V and 4 bases from J; junction bases left unmatched: 9. The CDR3 bases are TGTGCCAGCAGCGTAGGGTACAGGGGCTCGCCCTATGGCTACACCTTC. This translates into CASSVGYRGSPYGYTF. The variable domain in full, with the rest retrieved from reference TRBV9 and TRBJ1-2, is DSGVTQTPKHLITATGQRVTLRCSPRSGDLSVYWYQQSLDQGLQFLIQYYNGEERAKGNILERFSAQQFPDLHSELNLSSLELGDSALYFCASSVGYRGSPYGYTFGSGTRLTVV.

This chain uses TRBV28 with TRBJ2-1; 14 bases match TRBD2. CDR3 length equals 14 residues. Germline V gene data show CDR1 as MDHEN and CDR2 as SYDVKM. The trim removed 5 bases at V and 16 bases at J, leaving 10 bases unmatched. In nucleotides, the CDR3 is TGTGCCAGCAGTCCAGGGACTAGCGGGAGAGTCCCATTCTTC. Protein sequence: CASSPGTSGRVPFF.

About this clone: A junction end diverges from the germline sequence, so it may reflect a read error. The rearrangement links TRBV28 to TRBJ2-1, with 10 nucleotides matching TRBD1. Germline-derived CDR1 and CDR2 are MDHEN and SYDVKM. There are 16 residues in the CDR3. CDR3: CASTQSGQGSQVERFF. CDR3 sequence (DNA): TGTGCCAGCACCCAGTCGGGACAGGGGAGTCAGGTGGAGCGGTTCTTC.

The V gene is TRBV30, the J gene TRBJ1-2; tentatively, D is TRBD1 (5 bases). This CDR3 region has 14 residues. With 0 bases removed from V and 0 bases from J, the gap between germline ends came to 8 bases. CDR1 is GTSNPN, CDR2 SVGIG, per germline (reference sequence). The CDR3 sequence: CAWSVGHTNYGYTF. The CDR3 DNA follows: TGTGCCTGGAGTGTAGGACACACTAACTATGGCTACACCTTC. Supplemented by reference TRBV30 and TRBJ1-2, the full variable domain reads SQTIHQWPATLVQPVGSPLSLECTVEGTSNPNLYWYRQAAGRGLQLLFYSVGIGQISSEVPQNLSASRPQDRQFILSSKKLLLSDSGFYLCAWSVGHTNYGYTFGSGTRLTVV.

The chain uses TRBV11-3 and TRBJ2-3, with D tentatively TRBD2 (7 bases). V lost 5 bases to trimming and J lost 3 bases, with 15 bases between them. CDR1 SGHNT and CDR2 YENEEA come from the germline V gene. The CDR3 totals 15 residues. CDR3 in amino acids: CASSPGGGQTDTQYF. Written as DNA, the CDR3 is TGTGCCAGCAGCCCGGGGGGCGGGCAGACAGATACGCAGTATTTT.

The V and J genes are TRBV29-1 and TRBJ1-1; 10 positions match TRBD1. J was trimmed by 1 base and V by 4 bases; bases with no gene match: 3. Germline V gives CDR1 SQVTM, CDR2 ANQGSEA. The CDR3 is 14 amino acids. DNA for the CDR3: TGCAGCGTTGGGGACAGGGGACGGAACACTGAAGCTTTCTTT. This translates into CSVGDRGRNTEAFF.

The rearrangement uses TRBV9 and TRBJ2-1; possible D gene TRBD2, 6 bases. Trimming took off 0 bases at V and 6 bases at J, with 13 bases between the two ends. Germline CDR1 SGDLS, CDR2 YYNGEE. The length of the CDR3 is 15 residues. This CDR3 reads CASSVGEARSNEQFF. The CDR3 DNA reads TGTGCCAGCAGCGTAGGGGAGGCCCGATCCAATGAGCAGTTCTTC.

V and J are TRBV25-1 and TRBJ1-3, with 7 bases identical to TRBD1. V shed 5 bases and J 4 bases; nucleotides not matched to a gene: 8. CDR1 is MGHDK, CDR2 SYGVNS, per germline. The CDR3 loop spans 15 amino acids. The CDR3 DNA reads TGTGCCAGCAGTTCAACAGGGGAGATGGGAAACACCATATATTTT. Its translation: CASSSTGEMGNTIYF.

The chain carries TRBV5-4 and TRBJ2-2, with 8 bases lining up with TRBD2. V trimming: 4 bases; J trimming: 5 bases; junction bases outside the gene matches: 7. This CDR3 has 15 residues. Germline CDR1 is SGHNT and CDR2 is YYREEE (reference sequence). CDR3 sequence reads: CASSLGGARTGELFF. CDR3 nucleotides: TGTGCCAGCAGCCTCGGGGGGGCCCGAACCGGGGAGCTGTTTTTT.

This clone was picked up a small number of times. This chain joins TRBV5-6 and TRBJ1-3; TRBD1 aligns across 7 bases. After removal of 2 bases from V and 11 bases from J, the junction contained 4 bases not matched to a gene. This CDR3 has 12 amino acids. Germline loops: CDR1 SGHDT, CDR2 YYEEEE. DNA for the CDR3: TGTGCCAGCAGCTTACAGGGGATGGCCATATATTTT. Amino acid sequence: CASSLQGMAIYF. Based on the CDR3 plus reference TRBV5-6 and TRBJ1-3, the full variable domain is DAGVTQSPTHLIKTRGQQVTLRCSPKSGHDTVSWYQQALGQGPQFIFQYYEEEERQRGNFPDRFSGHQFPNYSSELNVNALLLGDSALYLCASSLQGMAIYFGEGSWLTVV.

The rearrangement joins TRBV5-4 to TRBJ1-2, with D possibly TRBD1 on 5 matching bases. The CDR3 spans 13 residues. V lost 2 bases to trimming and J lost 1 base, with 6 bases between them. Germline CDR1 and CDR2: SGHNT and YYREEE (reference sequence). The CDR3 DNA sequence: TGTGCCAGCAGCTTAGGGGATAACTATGGCTACACCTTC. It specifies CASSLGDNYGYTF.

This clone was picked up a small number of times. The chain uses TRBV7-2 and TRBJ1-2; D is possibly TRBD1 (6 bases). Germline V lookup: CDR1 SGHTA, CDR2 FQGNSA. V lost 4 bases, J lost 5 bases, and 11 bases lay in between. This CDR3 has 13 amino acids. In DNA, the CDR3 is TGTGCCAGCAGCTCGGACAGTAAATATGGCTACACCTTC. Translation gives CASSSDSKYGYTF.

J is TRBJ2-5 and V is TRBV7-3; tentative D call: TRBD1 (6 bases). The germline V and J ends were trimmed by 4 bases and 1 base, with 10 bases remaining between them. The germline V gene encodes CDR1 SGHTA and CDR2 FQGTGA. The CDR3 extends over 14 amino acids. Here the CDR3 DNA reads TGTGCCAGCAGCTCCACAGGGCGCCAAGAGACCCAGTACTTC. It specifies CASSSTGRQETQYF. The full variable domain, in which reference TRBV7-3 and TRBJ2-5 provide the parts outside the CDR3, is GAGVSQTPSNKVTEKGKYVELRCDPISGHTALYWYRQSLGQGPEFLIYFQGTGAADDSGLPNDRFFAVRPEGSVSTLKIQRTERGDSAVYLCASSSTGRQETQYFGPGTRLLVL.

V is TRBV18 and J is TRBJ2-1; weak D call: TRBD1 (5 bases). This CDR3 is 12 amino acids long. Deletions cut 5 bases from V and 6 bases from J, with 8 bases between. Germline V gene data show CDR1 as KGHSH and CDR2 as LQKENI. CDR3 loop: CASSRQSNEQFF. DNA of the CDR3: TGTGCCAGCTCAAGACAGAGCAATGAGCAGTTCTTC.